The next 14 T cell receptor beta chains were all read from a single sample in a study of blood T cell repertoires in COVID-19 (dated by TCRdb to about 2020). Library preparation used the immunoSEQ multiplex PCR assay. What TCRdb holds here is the immuneACCESS table cut down to in-frame rearrangements. Part of the clones is not present; checked against another copy, under half of the missing clones reflect an unresolved V gene, and the others are unexplained. The sample records about 250,000 clones, 88% of which are singletons. The top ten constitute 3% of the sample. The sequenced sample was PBMCs or T cells enriched from blood (not recorded which). These receptors came from a woman in her forties or fifties who had recovered from COVID-19.

This clone came up a few times. The CDR3 DNA follows: TGCGCCAGCGCACAGGGTAAGGGCAATCAGCCCCAGCATTTT. It specifies CASAQGKGNQPQHF. The chain uses TRBV5-1 and TRBJ1-5; TRBD1 is a possible D gene (6 bases). Germline-derived CDR1 and CDR2 are SGHRS and YFSETQ. Deletions cut 7 bases from V and 2 bases from J, with 13 bases between. This CDR3 region has 14 residues.

The chain joins TRBV27 to TRBJ2-3; 10 positions match TRBD2. The CDR3 covers 18 residues. Germline CDR1 and CDR2: MNHEY and SMNVEV (reference sequence). J gave up 1 base and V 6 bases, and 13 bases lay outside the gene matches. The CDR3 DNA sequence: TGTGCCAGCAGCCGCTCTGGACTAGCGGTAAGCGGCACAGATACGCAGTATTTT. It translates to CASSRSGLAVSGTDTQYF.

This chain links TRBV30 with TRBJ1-5; D uncertain. The germline V gene has CDR1 GTSNPN and CDR2 SVGIG (reference sequence). The CDR3 has 15 amino acids. V shed 0 bases and J shed 2 bases, with 11 bases lying between them. The CDR3: CAWSVTGPGNQPQHF. The CDR3 DNA is TGTGCCTGGAGTGTAACTGGGCCCGGCAATCAGCCCCAGCATTTT.

The chain carries TRBV21-1 and TRBJ1-5. TRBV21-1 is a pseudogene. The CDR3 runs 13 residues. In DNA, the CDR3 is TGTGCCAGCAGCCAAAGCCGCAATCAGCCCCAGCATTTT. Residues: CASSQSRNQPQHF.

The chain carries TRBV5-6 and TRBJ2-1, with 7 bases aligning to TRBD2. With 3 bases clipped from V and 4 bases from J, the junction kept 19 bases outside the gene matches. The CDR3 contains 19 residues. Germline lookup yields CDR1 SGHDT and CDR2 YYEEEE. CDR3 loop: CASSSGPQPGRPLYNEQFF. The CDR3, as DNA: TGTGCCAGCAGCTCGGGCCCCCAGCCCGGGAGGCCCTTGTACAATGAGCAGTTCTTC. Full variable domain (remainder filled in from reference TRBV5-6 and TRBJ2-1): DAGVTQSPTHLIKTRGQQVTLRCSPKSGHDTVSWYQQALGQGPQFIFQYYEEEERQRGNFPDRFSGHQFPNYSSELNVNALLLGDSALYLCASSSGPQPGRPLYNEQFFGPGTRLTVL.

V usage is TRBV7-2 and J usage is TRBJ1-5, with TRBD1 as a possible D gene (5 bases). V shed 1 base and J shed 0 bases, with 7 bases lying between them. The CDR3 extends over 15 amino acids. In germline, CDR1 is SGHTA, CDR2 FQGNSA. The CDR3 region is CASSLDGGSNQPQHF. The DNA of the CDR3 is TGTGCCAGCAGCTTAGACGGGGGTAGCAATCAGCCCCAGCATTTT.

This clone was detected once. The rearrangement links TRBV10-3 to TRBJ1-3, with 7 bases identical to TRBD1. J lost 4 bases, V lost 5 bases, and 11 bases had no gene match. CDR1 and CDR2 from the germline V gene are ENHRY and SYGVKD. The CDR3 extends over 16 amino acids. For the CDR3, the DNA is TGTGCCATCAGTTCGACAGGGATTGCAGACGGAAACACCATATATTTT. As protein: CAISSTGIADGNTIYF.

The rearrangement uses TRBV5-5 and TRBJ1-3; D is unclear. Germline V lookup: CDR1 SGHKS, CDR2 YYEKEE (reference sequence). Trimming took off 5 bases at V and 0 bases at J, with 12 bases between the two ends. This CDR3 spans 15 amino acids. As DNA, the CDR3 is TGTGCCAGCAGTCGTCCGGGAGACTCTGGAAACACCATATATTTT. Protein: CASSRPGDSGNTIYF.

The chain uses TRBV9 and TRBJ2-2; tentatively, D is TRBD2 (5 bases). Germline V gene sequence: CDR1 SGDLS, CDR2 YYNGEE. CDR3 length equals 14 residues. V shed 7 bases and J shed 4 bases, with 14 bases lying between them. The chain's CDR3 is CASGKRRGTGELFF. The CDR3, as DNA: TGTGCCAGCGGCAAACGCCGGGGCACCGGGGAGCTGTTTTTT.

The chain is built from TRBV7-9 and TRBJ1-2; 8 bases map to TRBD1. CDR3 length equals 16 residues. The ends lost 5 bases at V and 1 base at J; junction bases unmatched: 9. Germline CDR1 reads SEHNR; CDR2 reads FQNEAQ (reference sequence). The CDR3 nucleotides are TGTGCCAGCAGCCTAACCCGGACAGGGAGTAACTATGGCTACACCTTC. Its translation: CASSLTRTGSNYGYTF.

The gene calls are TRBV11-3 and TRBJ2-1, with 12 bases that match TRBD1. Looked up from germline, CDR1 is SGHNT and CDR2 is YENEEA. The CDR3 is 15 residues long. Losses at the gene ends were 5 bases for V and 7 bases for J; bases not matched to a gene: 6. CDR3 amino acids: CASSIRGQGANEQFF. CDR3 nucleotides: TGTGCCAGCAGCATCCGGGGACAGGGGGCGAATGAGCAGTTCTTC.

The chain joins TRBV18 to TRBJ2-1; 12 positions agree with TRBD2. CDR1 KGHSH and CDR2 LQKENI come from the germline V gene. This CDR3 has 17 residues. V shed 6 bases and J 5 bases; nucleotides not matched to a gene: 11. The chain's CDR3 is CASSPYLAGGLNNEQFF. The CDR3 DNA reads as TGTGCCAGCTCTCCTTATCTAGCGGGAGGGCTTAACAATGAGCAGTTCTTC.

This chain connects TRBV7-2 to TRBJ2-2, with D hard to call. The ends were cut back, 6 bases at V and 0 bases at J, with 8 bases in the middle. Germline V gene lookup returns CDR1 SGHTA and CDR2 FQGNSA. The CDR3 extends over 14 amino acids. Written as DNA, the CDR3 is TGTGCCAGCAGAAATCTAGCGAACACCGGGGAGCTGTTTTTT. Amino acids: CASRNLANTGELFF.

This chain uses TRBV2 with TRBJ1-6; D call uncertain. The V end lost 4 bases, the J end lost 10 bases, and 17 bases lay between the germline ends. The CDR3 has 15 amino acids. Per germline, CDR1 SNHLY and CDR2 FYNNEI. Here the CDR3 DNA reads TGTGCCAGCAGTGCAGGAGGACCGAGAGGATCACCCCTCCACTTT. Amino acid sequence: CASSAGGPRGSPLHF.